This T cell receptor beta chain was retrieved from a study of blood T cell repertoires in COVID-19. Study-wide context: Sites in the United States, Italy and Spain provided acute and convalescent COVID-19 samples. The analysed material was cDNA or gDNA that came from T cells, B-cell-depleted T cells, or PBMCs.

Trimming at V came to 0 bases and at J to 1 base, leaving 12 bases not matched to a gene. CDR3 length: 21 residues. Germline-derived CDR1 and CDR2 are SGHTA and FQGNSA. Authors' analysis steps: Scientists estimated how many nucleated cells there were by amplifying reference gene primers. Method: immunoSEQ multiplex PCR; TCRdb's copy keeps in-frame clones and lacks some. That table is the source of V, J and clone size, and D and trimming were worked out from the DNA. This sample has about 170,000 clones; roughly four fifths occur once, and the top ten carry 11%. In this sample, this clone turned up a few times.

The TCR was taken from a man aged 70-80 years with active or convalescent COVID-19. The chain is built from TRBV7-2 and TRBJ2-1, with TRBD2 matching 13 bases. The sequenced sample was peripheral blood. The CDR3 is CASSLAKTSGRYTLSYNEQFF. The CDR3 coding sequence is TGTGCCAGCAGCTTAGCGAAGACTAGCGGGAGGTACACCCTATCCTACAATGAGCAGTTCTTC.